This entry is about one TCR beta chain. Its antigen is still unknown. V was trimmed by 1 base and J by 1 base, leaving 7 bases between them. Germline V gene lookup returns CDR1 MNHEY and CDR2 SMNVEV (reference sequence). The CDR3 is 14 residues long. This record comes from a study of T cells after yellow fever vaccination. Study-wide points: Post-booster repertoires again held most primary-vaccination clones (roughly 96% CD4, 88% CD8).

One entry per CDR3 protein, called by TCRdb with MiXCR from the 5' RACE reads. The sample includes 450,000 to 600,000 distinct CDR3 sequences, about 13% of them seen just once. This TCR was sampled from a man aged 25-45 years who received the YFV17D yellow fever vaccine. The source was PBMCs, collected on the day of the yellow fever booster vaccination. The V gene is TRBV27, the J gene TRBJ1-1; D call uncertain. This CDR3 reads CASSLFSENTEAFF. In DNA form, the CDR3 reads TGTGCCAGCAGTTTATTTTCAGAGAACACTGAAGCTTTCTTT.